The present TCR beta chain was sequenced within a study of identical twins. The CDR3 has 12 amino acids. The ends were cut back, 8 bases at V and 7 bases at J, with 9 bases in the middle. The germline V gene encodes CDR1 MNHEY and CDR2 SMNVEV (reference sequence). Comment on this clonotype: What it binds is unknown.

MiXCR, applied by TCRdb to the 5' RACE reads, yields one record per CDR3 protein. Of some 500,000 distinct CDR3 sequences listed, roughly 21% are singletons. Study results and caveats: With abundant cord blood beta clonotypes, insertions were fewer; memory repertoires showed no such pattern.

Another study also made use of these data, one on T cells expressing NK-cell markers.

The TCR sequence derives from a woman between 18 and 29 years old in good health. The chain recombines TRBV27 with TRBJ1-6; D not certain. Sequencing was performed on CD4+ T cells sorted from blood. This CDR3 is CASSRRNSPLHF. The CDR3 nucleotides read TGTGCCAGCTCCCGACGAAATTCACCCCTCCACTTT.